The 5 T cell receptor beta chains reported below all come from one sample, sequenced in a study of OX40 agonist ivuxolimab in advanced cancers. Clones were read by immunoSEQ multiplex PCR, and TCRdb kept only the in-frame ones, dropping some. This table has approximately 62,000 clones, around 90% appearing once. The input for sequencing was CD4+ or CD8+ T cells sorted from blood, taken in a trial of the OX40 agonist ivuxolimab. Every receptor here comes from an adult with an advanced solid tumor such as melanoma, head and neck, liver or kidney cancer.

The CDR3 nucleotides read TGCGCCAGCACGGTGGAGGGGCGAACGTCCTACAATGAGCAGTTCTTC. Encoded protein: CASTVEGRTSYNEQFF. The genes are TRBV5-1 and TRBJ2-1, with D perhaps TRBD2 (6 bases). CDR3 length: 16 residues. V was pared by 6 bases and J by 1 base, with 17 bases between. Per the germline V gene, CDR1 is SGHRS and CDR2 is YFSETQ.

The V call is TRBV18, the J call TRBJ2-1; a possible D gene is TRBD2 (6 bases). Germline assignment: CDR1 KGHSH and CDR2 LQKENI. This CDR3 is built from 15 residues. With 2 bases removed from V and 4 bases from J, the gap between germline ends came to 12 bases. CDR3: CASSPVREAYNEQFF. The DNA for the CDR3 is TGTGCCAGCTCACCAGTCAGGGAGGCTTACAATGAGCAGTTCTTC.

The J gene is TRBJ1-4, the V gene TRBV6-6; D possibly corresponds to TRBD1 (6 bases). V dropped 9 bases and J dropped 7 bases, with 15 bases sitting between them. The CDR3 covers 13 residues. CDR1 and CDR2 from the germline V gene are MNHNY and SVGAGI (reference sequence). Written as DNA, the CDR3 is TGTGCCAGTTTACAGGGTAATGTTGAAAAACTGTTTTTT. This translates into CASLQGNVEKLFF.

This sequence joins TRBV19 and TRBJ1-2, with 9 bases matching TRBD1. Trimming removed 5 bases from V and 6 bases from J; junction bases left unmatched: 7. Per germline, CDR1 LNHDA and CDR2 SQIVND (reference sequence). The CDR3 spans 14 residues. This CDR3 reads CASSSGTGLNGYTF. CDR3 DNA sequence: TGTGCCAGTAGTTCTGGGACAGGGTTGAATGGCTACACCTTC.

This chain joins TRBV18 and TRBJ1-4; possible D gene TRBD1, 5 bases. In germline, CDR1 is KGHSH, CDR2 LQKENI. Trimming removed 4 bases at V and 0 bases at J, with 12 bases between. The CDR3 is 16 residues long. Written as DNA, the CDR3 is TGTGCCAGCTCACGGGCCGGGGCTGCAACTAATGAAAAACTGTTTTTT. This encodes CASSRAGAATNEKLFF.